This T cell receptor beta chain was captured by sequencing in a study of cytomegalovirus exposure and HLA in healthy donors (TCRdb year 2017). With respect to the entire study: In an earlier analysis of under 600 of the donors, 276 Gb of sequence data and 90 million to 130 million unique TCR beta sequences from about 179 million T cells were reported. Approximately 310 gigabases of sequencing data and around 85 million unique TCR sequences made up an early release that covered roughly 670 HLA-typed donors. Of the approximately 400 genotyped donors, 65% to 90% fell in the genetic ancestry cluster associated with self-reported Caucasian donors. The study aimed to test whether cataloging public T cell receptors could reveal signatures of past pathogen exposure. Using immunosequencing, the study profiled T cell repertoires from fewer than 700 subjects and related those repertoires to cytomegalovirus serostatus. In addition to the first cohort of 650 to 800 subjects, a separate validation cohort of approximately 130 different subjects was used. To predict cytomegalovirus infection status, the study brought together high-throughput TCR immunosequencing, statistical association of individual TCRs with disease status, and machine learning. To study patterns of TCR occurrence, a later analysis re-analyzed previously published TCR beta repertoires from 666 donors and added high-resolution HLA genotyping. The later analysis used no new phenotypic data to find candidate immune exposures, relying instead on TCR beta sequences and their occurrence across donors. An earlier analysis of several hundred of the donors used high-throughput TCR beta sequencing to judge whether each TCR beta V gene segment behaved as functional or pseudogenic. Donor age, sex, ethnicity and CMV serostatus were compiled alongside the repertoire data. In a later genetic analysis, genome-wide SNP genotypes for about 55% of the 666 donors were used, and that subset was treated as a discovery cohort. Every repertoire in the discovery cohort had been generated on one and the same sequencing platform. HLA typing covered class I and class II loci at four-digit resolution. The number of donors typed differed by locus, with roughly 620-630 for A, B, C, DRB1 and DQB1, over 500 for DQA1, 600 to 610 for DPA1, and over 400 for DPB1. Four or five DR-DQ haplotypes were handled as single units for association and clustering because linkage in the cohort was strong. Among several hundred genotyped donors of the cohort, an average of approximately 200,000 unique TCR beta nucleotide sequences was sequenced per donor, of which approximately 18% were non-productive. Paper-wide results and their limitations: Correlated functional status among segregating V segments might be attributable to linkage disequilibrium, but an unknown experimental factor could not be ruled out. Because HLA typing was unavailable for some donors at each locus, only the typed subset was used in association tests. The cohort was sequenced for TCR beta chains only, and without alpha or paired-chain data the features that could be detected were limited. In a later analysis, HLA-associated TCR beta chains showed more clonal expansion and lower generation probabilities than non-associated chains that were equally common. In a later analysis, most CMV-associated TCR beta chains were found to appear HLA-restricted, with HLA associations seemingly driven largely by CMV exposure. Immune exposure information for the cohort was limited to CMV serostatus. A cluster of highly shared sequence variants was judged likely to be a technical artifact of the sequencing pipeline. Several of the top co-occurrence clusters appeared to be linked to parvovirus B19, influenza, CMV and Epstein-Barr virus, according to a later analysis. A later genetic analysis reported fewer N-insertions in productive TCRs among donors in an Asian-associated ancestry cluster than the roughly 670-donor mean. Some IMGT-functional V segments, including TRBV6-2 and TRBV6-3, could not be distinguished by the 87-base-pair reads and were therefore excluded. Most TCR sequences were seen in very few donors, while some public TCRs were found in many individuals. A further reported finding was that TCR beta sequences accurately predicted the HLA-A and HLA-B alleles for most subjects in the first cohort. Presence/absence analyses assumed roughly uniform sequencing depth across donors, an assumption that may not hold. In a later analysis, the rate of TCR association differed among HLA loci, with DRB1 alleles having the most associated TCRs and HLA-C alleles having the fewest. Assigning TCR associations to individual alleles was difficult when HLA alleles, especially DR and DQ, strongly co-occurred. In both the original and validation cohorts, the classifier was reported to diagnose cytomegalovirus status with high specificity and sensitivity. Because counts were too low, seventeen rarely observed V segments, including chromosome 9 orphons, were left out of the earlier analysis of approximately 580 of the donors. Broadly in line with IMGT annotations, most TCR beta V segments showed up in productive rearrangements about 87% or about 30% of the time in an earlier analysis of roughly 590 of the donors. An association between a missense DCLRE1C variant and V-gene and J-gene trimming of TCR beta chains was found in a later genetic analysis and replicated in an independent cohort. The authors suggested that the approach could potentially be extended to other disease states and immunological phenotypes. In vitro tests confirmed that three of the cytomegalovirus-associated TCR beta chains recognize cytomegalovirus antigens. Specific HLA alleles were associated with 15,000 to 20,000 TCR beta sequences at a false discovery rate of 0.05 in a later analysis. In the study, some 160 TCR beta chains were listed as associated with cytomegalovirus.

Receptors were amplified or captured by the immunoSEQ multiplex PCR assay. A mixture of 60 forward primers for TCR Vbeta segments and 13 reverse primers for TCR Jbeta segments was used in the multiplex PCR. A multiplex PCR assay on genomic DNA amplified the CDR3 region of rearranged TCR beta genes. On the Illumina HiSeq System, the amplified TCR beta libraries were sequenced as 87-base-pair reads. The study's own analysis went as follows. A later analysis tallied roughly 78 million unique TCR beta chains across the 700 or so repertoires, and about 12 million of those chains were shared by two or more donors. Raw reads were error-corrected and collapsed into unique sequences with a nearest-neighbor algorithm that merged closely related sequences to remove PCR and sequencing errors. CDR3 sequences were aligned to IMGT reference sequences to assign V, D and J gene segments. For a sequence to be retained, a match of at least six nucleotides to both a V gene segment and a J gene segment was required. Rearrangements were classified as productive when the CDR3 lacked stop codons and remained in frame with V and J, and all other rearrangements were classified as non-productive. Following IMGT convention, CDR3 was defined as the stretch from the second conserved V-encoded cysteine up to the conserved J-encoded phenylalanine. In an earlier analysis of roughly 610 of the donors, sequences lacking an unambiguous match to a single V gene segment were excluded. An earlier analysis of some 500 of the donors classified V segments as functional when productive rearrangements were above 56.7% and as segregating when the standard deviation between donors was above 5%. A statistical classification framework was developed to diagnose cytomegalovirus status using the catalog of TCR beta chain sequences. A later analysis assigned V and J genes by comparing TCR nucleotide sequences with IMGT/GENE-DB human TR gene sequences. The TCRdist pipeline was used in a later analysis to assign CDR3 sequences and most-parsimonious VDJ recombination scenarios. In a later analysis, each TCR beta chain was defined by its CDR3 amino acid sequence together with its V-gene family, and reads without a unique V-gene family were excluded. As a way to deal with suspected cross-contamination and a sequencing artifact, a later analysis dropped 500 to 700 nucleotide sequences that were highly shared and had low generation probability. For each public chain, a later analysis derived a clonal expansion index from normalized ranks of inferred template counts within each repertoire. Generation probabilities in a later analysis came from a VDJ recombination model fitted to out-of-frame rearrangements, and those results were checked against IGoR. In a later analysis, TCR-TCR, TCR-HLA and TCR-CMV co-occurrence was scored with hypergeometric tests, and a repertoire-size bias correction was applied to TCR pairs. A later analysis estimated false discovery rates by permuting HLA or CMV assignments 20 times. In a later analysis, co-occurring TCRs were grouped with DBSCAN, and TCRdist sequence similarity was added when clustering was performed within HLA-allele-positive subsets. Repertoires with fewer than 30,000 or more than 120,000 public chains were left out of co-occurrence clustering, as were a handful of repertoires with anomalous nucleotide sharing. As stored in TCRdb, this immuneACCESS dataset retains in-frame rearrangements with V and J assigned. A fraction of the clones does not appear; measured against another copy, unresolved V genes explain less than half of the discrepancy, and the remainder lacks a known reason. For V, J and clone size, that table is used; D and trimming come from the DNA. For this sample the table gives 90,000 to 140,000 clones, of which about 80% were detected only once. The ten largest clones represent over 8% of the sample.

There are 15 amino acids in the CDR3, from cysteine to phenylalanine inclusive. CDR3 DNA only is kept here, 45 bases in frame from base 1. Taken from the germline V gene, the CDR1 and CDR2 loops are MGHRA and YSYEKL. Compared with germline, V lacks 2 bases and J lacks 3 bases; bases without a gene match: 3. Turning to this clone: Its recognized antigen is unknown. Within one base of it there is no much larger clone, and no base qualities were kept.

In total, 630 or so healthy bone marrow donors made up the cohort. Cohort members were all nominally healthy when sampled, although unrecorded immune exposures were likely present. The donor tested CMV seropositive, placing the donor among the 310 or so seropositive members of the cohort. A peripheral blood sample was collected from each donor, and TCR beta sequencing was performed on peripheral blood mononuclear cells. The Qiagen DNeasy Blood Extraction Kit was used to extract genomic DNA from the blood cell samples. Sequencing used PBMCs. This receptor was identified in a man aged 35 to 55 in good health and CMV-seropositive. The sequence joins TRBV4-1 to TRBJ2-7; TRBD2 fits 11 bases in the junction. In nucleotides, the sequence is TGCGCCAGCAGCCAACCTACTAGCGGGGGCTACGAGCAGTACTTC. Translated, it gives CASSQPTSGGYEQYF.